Listed below are T cell receptor beta chains from one sample, sequenced in a study of blood T cell repertoires in COVID-19. Produced via immunoSEQ multiplex PCR; TCRdb's table is partial and in-frame only. Here the sample spans about 32,000 clones, 85% to 90% being singletons. Sequencing used peripheral blood. The origin of the receptors is a man aged 55 to 70 with active or convalescent COVID-19. CDR3s include the opening cysteine and the closing phenylalanine or tryptophan. A D gene is named only where the DNA matches it firmly. Size tells how often a clone was seen (once, few, many) or the class of an expanded clone, and some rows leave it out.

V,length,D,J,size,CDR3,DNA
TRBV18,14,TRBD1,TRBJ1-1,.,CASRQRDRGSEAFF,TGTGCCAGCCGCCAGAGGGACAGGGGGTCTGAAGCTTTCTTT
TRBV6-5,15,.,TRBJ1-1,.,CASSLRRIMNTEAFF,TGTGCCAGCAGTCTGAGGAGGATCATGAACACTGAAGCTTTCTTT
TRBV18,17,TRBD2,TRBJ2-1,.,CASSPAGLAGGVDEQFF,TGTGCCAGCTCACCTGCGGGACTAGCGGGGGGTGTTGATGAGCAGTTCTTC
TRBV19,14,.,TRBJ1-2,many,CASSMGGLTYGYTF,TGTGCCAGTAGTATGGGGGGGTTGACCTATGGCTACACCTTC
TRBV7-2,14,.,TRBJ1-1,.,CASSSSGVNTEAFF,TGTGCCAGCAGCTCCTCCGGGGTTAACACTGAAGCTTTCTTT
TRBV18,16,TRBD2,TRBJ2-1,.,CASSPGLAGGWNEQFF,TGTGCCAGCTCACCAGGACTAGCGGGAGGATGGAATGAGCAGTTCTTC
TRBV5-5,13,.,TRBJ2-1,.,CASSSPIINEQFF,TGTGCCAGCAGCTCGCCTATAATAAATGAGCAGTTCTTC
TRBV18,13,.,TRBJ2-1,.,CASGGTGNNEQFF,TGTGCCAGCGGAGGGACTGGGAACAATGAGCAGTTCTTC
TRBV6-5,14,.,TRBJ1-1,once,CASNNAGGNSEAFF,TGTGCCAGCAATAACGCCGGAGGGAACAGTGAAGCTTTCTTT
TRBV5-6,13,.,TRBJ2-4,.,CASSLGQGNIQYF,TGTGCCAGCAGCTTGGGGCAGGGGAACATTCAGTACTTC
TRBV9,15,TRBD1,TRBJ1-1,.,CASSVGSQGASEAFF,TGTGCCAGCAGCGTCGGGAGTCAGGGGGCTTCTGAAGCTTTCTTT
TRBV7-9,16,TRBD1,TRBJ1-2,.,CASSLGQGALGYGYTF,TGTGCCAGCAGCTTGGGACAGGGGGCGCTGGGGTATGGCTACACCTTC
TRBV30,13,.,TRBJ1-2,once,CAWSPTAGSGYTF,TGTGCCTGGAGTCCGACGGCAGGGTCTGGCTACACCTTC
TRBV20-1,16,TRBD1,TRBJ2-2,.,CSASTGQGQNTGELFF,TGCAGTGCTAGTACGGGACAGGGACAGAACACCGGGGAGCTGTTTTTT
TRBV19,15,TRBD1,TRBJ1-2,once,CASRDRGQGIYGYTF,TGTGCCAGCCGGGACAGGGGGCAGGGCATCTATGGCTACACCTTC
TRBV5-1,14,TRBD1,TRBJ1-1,.,CASSLRTGGTEAFF,TGCGCCAGCAGCTTGAGGACAGGGGGCACTGAAGCTTTCTTT
TRBV28,13,.,TRBJ1-1,.,CASRSTGNTEAFF,TGTGCCAGCAGGTCGACAGGGAACACTGAAGCTTTCTTT
TRBV6-1,13,.,TRBJ1-3,.,CASSETARTTIYF,TGTGCCAGCAGTGAGACAGCTAGGACCACCATATATTTT
TRBV4-1,15,TRBD1,TRBJ2-1,.,CASSQAQGAYNEQFF,TGCGCCAGCAGCCAAGCCCAGGGGGCCTACAATGAGCAGTTCTTC
TRBV18,14,.,TRBJ2-2,.,CASSPRSWAGELFF,TGTGCCAGCTCACCCCGGAGTTGGGCCGGGGAGCTGTTTTTT
TRBV19,13,TRBD2,TRBJ2-1,.,CASSRLAVNEQFF,TGTGCCAGTAGCAGACTAGCAGTGAATGAGCAGTTCTTC
TRBV7-9,17,TRBD1,TRBJ2-5,.,CASSSQHLGQGRETQYF,TGTGCCAGCAGCTCTCAACACTTGGGACAGGGGAGGGAGACCCAGTACTTC
TRBV29-1,12,TRBD1,TRBJ1-4,.,CSVRGLGEKLFF,TGCAGCGTCAGGGGGCTCGGTGAAAAACTGTTTTTT
TRBV11-3,14,.,TRBJ1-1,.,CASSPIDKNTEAFF,TGTGCCAGCAGCCCCATCGACAAGAACACTGAAGCTTTCTTT
TRBV6-5,14,.,TRBJ1-5,.,CASSSYSRNQPQHF,TGTGCCAGCAGTTCCTACAGCCGGAATCAGCCCCAGCATTTT
TRBV19,14,TRBD1,TRBJ1-1,.,CASSINRGDTEAFF,TGTGCCAGTAGTATTAACAGGGGGGACACTGAAGCTTTCTTT
TRBV18,15,.,TRBJ1-3,.,CASSPTRGSGNTIYF,TGTGCCAGCTCACCTACTAGGGGGAGCGGAAACACCATATATTTT
TRBV6-5,15,.,TRBJ1-1,once,CASSYHYGSATEAFF,TGTGCCAGCAGTTACCACTACGGGTCGGCCACAGAAGCTTTCTTT
TRBV19,14,.,TRBJ2-2,once,CASSIGQNTGELFF,TGTGCCAGTAGTATTGGGCAAAACACCGGGGAGCTGTTTTTT
TRBV19,15,.,TRBJ1-3,.,CASSIDRRAGNTIYF,TGTGCCAGTAGTATCGACAGAAGGGCCGGAAACACCATATATTTT
TRBV5-8,15,TRBD2,TRBJ2-3,.,CASSLTSGSPDTQYF,TGTGCCAGCAGCTTGACTAGCGGGAGCCCAGATACGCAGTATTTT
TRBV19,14,.,TRBJ1-1,.,CASSMGGPNTEAFF,TGTGCCAGTAGTATGGGGGGGCCGAACACTGAAGCTTTCTTT
TRBV6-5,15,TRBD1,TRBJ1-2,.,CASRPPGQGPHGYTF,TGTGCCAGCAGACCACCGGGACAGGGTCCTCATGGCTACACCTTC
TRBV2,15,.,TRBJ1-5,.,CASKWGPNSNQPQHF,TGTGCCAGCAAGTGGGGGCCTAATAGCAATCAGCCCCAGCATTTT
TRBV27,15,.,TRBJ2-2,once,CASTVTWGDTGELFF,TGTGCCAGCACCGTAACTTGGGGGGATACCGGGGAGCTGTTTTTT
TRBV12-3/TRBV12-4,13,.,TRBJ2-1,.,CASSLLVRDEQFF,TGTGCCAGCAGTTTATTGGTTCGAGATGAGCAGTTCTTC
TRBV28,14,.,TRBJ1-3,.,CASSVSHSGNTIYF,TGTGCCAGCAGTGTATCCCACTCTGGAAACACCATATATTTT
TRBV18,14,.,TRBJ1-2,once,CASSPYRDSDGYTF,TGTGCCAGCTCACCGTACAGGGATAGCGATGGCTACACCTTC
TRBV2,12,.,TRBJ2-5,once,CASSEGPETQYF,TGTGCCAGCAGTGAGGGCCCAGAGACCCAGTACTTC
TRBV5-4,13,.,TRBJ2-5,.,CASSFGNQETQYF,TGTGCCAGCAGCTTCGGGAACCAAGAGACCCAGTACTTC
TRBV11-2,15,.,TRBJ1-2,.,CASSLQAGANYGYTF,TGTGCCAGCAGCCTTCAAGCGGGGGCTAACTATGGCTACACCTTC
TRBV5-1,16,.,TRBJ1-4,.,CASSFSTAGAKEKLFF,TGCGCCAGCAGCTTTTCAACGGCAGGGGCTAAGGAAAAACTGTTTTTT
TRBV5-6,13,TRBD1,TRBJ1-2,.,CASSWDRGGGYTF,TGTGCCAGCAGCTGGGACAGGGGAGGCGGCTACACCTTC
TRBV19,15,TRBD2,TRBJ2-1,.,CATLGAGGSYNEQFF,TGTGCCACCCTCGGAGCGGGAGGGAGTTACAATGAGCAGTTCTTC
TRBV4-1,17,.,TRBJ2-3,.,CASSQITGTGGTDTQYF,TGCGCCAGCAGCCAGATCACCGGGACTGGGGGCACAGATACGCAGTATTTT
TRBV28,13,.,TRBJ2-1,.,CASSLEFNREQFF,TGTGCCAGCAGTTTAGAATTTAACCGGGAGCAGTTCTTC
TRBV6-5,14,TRBD1,TRBJ1-2,.,CASSPTGPNYGYTF,TGTGCCAGCAGTCCGACAGGGCCTAACTATGGCTACACCTTC
TRBV5-6,16,TRBD2,TRBJ2-2,.,CASISEAGGRTGELFF,TGTGCCAGCATTAGTGAGGCGGGAGGACGTACCGGGGAGCTGTTTTTT
TRBV7-9,15,TRBD2,TRBJ2-3,.,CASSQTSGSTDTQYF,TGTGCCAGCAGCCAAACTAGCGGTAGCACAGATACGCAGTATTTT